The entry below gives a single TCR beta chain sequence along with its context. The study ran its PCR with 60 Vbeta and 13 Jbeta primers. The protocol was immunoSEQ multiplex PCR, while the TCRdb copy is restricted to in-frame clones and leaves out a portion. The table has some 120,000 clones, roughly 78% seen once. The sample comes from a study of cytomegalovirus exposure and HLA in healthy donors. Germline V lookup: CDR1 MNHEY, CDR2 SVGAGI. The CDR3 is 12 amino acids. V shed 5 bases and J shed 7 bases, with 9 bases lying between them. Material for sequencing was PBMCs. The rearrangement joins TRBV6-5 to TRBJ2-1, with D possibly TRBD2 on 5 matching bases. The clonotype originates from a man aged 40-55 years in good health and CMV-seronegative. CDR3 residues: CASSRPGNEQFF. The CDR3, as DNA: TGTGCCAGCAGTCGGCCGGGGAATGAGCAGTTCTTC.